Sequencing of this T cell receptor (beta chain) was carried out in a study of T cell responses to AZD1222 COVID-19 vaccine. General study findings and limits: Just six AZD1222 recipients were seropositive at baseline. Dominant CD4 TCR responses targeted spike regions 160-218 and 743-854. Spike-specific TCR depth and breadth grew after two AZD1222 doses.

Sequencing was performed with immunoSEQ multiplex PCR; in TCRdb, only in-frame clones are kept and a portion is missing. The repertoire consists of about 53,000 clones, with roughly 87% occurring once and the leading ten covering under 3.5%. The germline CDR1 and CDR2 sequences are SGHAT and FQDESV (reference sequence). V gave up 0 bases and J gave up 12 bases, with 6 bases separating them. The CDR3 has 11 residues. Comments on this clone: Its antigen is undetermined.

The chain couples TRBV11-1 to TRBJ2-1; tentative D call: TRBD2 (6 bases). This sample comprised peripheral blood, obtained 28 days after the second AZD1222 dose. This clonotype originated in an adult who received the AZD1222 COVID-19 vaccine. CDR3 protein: CASSLAGGQFF. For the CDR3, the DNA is TGTGCCAGCAGCTTAGCCGGGGGGCAGTTCTTC.